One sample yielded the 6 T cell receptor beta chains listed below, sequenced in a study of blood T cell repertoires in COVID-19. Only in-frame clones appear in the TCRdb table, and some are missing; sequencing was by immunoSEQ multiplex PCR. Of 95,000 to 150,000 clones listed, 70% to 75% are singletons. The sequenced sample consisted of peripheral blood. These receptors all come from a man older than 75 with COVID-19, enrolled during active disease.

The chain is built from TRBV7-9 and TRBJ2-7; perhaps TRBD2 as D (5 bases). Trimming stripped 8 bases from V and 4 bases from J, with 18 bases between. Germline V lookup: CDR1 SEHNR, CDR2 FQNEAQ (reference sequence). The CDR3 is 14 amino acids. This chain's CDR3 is CASSGRVGSYEQYF. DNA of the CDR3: TGTGCCAGCTCCGGGCGCGTGGGGAGTTACGAGCAGTACTTC.

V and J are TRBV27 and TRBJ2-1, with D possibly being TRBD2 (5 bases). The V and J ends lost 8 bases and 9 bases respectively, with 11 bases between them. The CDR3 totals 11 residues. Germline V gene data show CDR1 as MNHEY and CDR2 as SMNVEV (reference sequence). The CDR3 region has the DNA TGTGCCAGCTCCCCGGGGTCTGAGCAGTTCTTC. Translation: CASSPGSEQFF.

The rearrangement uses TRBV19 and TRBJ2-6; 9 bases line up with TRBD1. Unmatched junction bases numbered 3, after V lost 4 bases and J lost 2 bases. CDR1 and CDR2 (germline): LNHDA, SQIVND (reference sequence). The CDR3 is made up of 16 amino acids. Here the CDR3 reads CASSRRQGAGANVLTF. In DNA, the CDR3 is TGTGCCAGTAGTAGAAGACAGGGGGCTGGGGCCAACGTCCTGACTTTC. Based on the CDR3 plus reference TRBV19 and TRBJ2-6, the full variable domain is DGGITQSPKYLFRKEGQNVTLSCEQNLNHDAMYWYRQDPGQGLRLIYYSQIVNDFQKGDIAEGYSVSREKKESFPLTVTSAQKNPTAFYLCASSRRQGAGANVLTFGAGSRLTVL.

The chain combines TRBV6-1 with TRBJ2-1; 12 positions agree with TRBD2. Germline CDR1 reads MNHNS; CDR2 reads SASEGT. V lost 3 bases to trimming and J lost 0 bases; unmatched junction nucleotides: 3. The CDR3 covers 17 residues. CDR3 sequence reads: CASSDLTSGSSYNEQFF. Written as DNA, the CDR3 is TGTGCCAGCAGTGACTTGACTAGCGGGAGCTCCTACAATGAGCAGTTCTTC.

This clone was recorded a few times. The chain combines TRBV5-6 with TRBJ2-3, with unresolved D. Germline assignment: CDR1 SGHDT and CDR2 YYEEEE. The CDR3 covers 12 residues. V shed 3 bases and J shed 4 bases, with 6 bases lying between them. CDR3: CASSSSADTQYF. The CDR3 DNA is TGTGCCAGCAGCTCATCGGCAGATACGCAGTATTTT.

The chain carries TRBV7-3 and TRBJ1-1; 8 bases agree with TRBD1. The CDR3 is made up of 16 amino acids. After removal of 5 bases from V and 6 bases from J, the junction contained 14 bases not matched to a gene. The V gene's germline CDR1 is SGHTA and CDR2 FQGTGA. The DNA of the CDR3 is TGTGCCAGCAGCCGCTCCGGGACAGGTATTTGGGCTGAAGCTTTCTTT. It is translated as CASSRSGTGIWAEAFF.